This T cell receptor beta chain is from a study of metastatic and nonmetastatic thyroid tumors. About the research overall: Repertoire comparisons spanned blood and tumor or nodule tissue from malignant and benign thyroid patients. Regarding the study as a whole: Reported TCR beta diversity, measured in blood and tumor, was significantly higher for malignant thyroid tumors than for benign nodules.

A few counts support this clone. Its antigen is undetermined. Thyroid surgery was preceded by no treatment in any patient. Losses at the gene ends were 6 bases for V and 3 bases for J; bases not matched to a gene: 8. This CDR3 contains 14 residues. The V gene's germline CDR1 is DFQATT and CDR2 SNEGSKA (reference sequence). TCRdb re-analyzed the PCR reads through MiXCR. The sample includes approximately 13,000 clones, roughly 21% of them seen just once. Sequencing was performed on adjacent normal tissue. The chain carries TRBV20-1 and TRBJ1-1, with 9 positions matching TRBD1. The TCR comes from a female donor with papillary thyroid cancer or a benign thyroid nodule (not recorded which). Some clones in this sample may be carry-over from other donors' samples. The CDR3 DNA reads TGCAGTGCGCACACACAGGGGGCTTACACTGAAGCTTTCTTT. Translation: CSAHTQGAYTEAFF.